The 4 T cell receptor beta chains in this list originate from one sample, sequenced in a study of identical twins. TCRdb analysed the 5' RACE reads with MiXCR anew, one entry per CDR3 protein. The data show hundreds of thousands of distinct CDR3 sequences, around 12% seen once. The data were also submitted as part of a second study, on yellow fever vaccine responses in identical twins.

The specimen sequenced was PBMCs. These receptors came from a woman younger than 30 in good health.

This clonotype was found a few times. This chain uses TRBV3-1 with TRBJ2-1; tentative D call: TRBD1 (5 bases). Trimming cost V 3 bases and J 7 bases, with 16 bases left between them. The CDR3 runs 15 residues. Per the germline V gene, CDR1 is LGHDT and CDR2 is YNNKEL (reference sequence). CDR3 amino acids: CASSQVAGMGNEQFF. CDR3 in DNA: TGTGCCAGCAGCCAGGTGGCAGGGATGGGGAATGAGCAGTTCTTC.

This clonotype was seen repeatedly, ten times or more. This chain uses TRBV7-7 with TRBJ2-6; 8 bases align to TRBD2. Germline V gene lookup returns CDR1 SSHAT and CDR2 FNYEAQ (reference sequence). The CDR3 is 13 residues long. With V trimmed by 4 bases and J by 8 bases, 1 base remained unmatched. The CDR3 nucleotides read TGTGCCAGCAGCTCGGGGGGGTCCAACGTCCTGACTTTC. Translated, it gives CASSSGGSNVLTF.

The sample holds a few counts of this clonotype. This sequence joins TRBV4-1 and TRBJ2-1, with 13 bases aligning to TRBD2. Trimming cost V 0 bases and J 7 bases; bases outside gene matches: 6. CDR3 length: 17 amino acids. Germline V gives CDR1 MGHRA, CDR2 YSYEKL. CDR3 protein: CASSQERTSGSENEQFF. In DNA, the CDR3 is TGCGCCAGCAGCCAAGAACGGACTAGCGGGAGTGAAAATGAGCAGTTCTTC.

The CDR3 sequence: CASRGDRGLVFSGANVLTF. The CDR3 coding sequence is TGTGCCAGCAGGGGTGACAGGGGGCTTGTGTTCTCTGGGGCCAACGTCCTGACTTTC. The V call is TRBV28, the J call TRBJ2-6; 10 bases line up with TRBD1. Trimming cost V 6 bases and J 0 bases; bases outside gene matches: 11. The CDR3 has 19 residues. CDR1 MDHEN and CDR2 SYDVKM come from the germline V gene.